The clone carrying this T cell receptor beta chain was counted between two and nine times. This sample stems from a study of T cells after yellow fever vaccination. MiXCR, applied by TCRdb to the 5' RACE reads, yields one record per CDR3 protein. The sample has hundreds of thousands of distinct CDR3 sequences; 8.5% to 10% are singletons. The receptor comes from a man younger than 30 who received the YFV17D yellow fever vaccine. This specimen was CD4+ T cells sorted from PBMCs, taken 5 days after the yellow fever booster vaccination.

The CDR3 sequence is CASSSGGGSYNEQFF. In nucleotides, the CDR3 is TGTGCCAGCAGTTCAGGGGGCGGCTCCTACAATGAGCAGTTCTTC. The rearrangement links TRBV5-4 to TRBJ2-1; the match to TRBD1 covers 8 bases. With V trimmed by 5 bases and J by 0 bases, 4 bases remained unmatched. CDR3 length: 15 amino acids. Per germline, CDR1 SGHNT and CDR2 YYREEE (reference sequence).